The text below deals with one T cell receptor (beta chain). The CDR3 spans 12 residues. The record originates from a study of shared clonotypes between healthy human individuals. Using immunoSEQ multiplex PCR, the repertoire was profiled, and TCRdb retains in-frame clones only, with some absent. This table has approximately 82,000 clones, about 61% appearing once. V and J are TRBV1 and TRBJ1-1. TRBV1 is flagged as a pseudogene. The sequence was obtained from a man aged 25 to 45 in good health. The sequenced sample consisted of memory CD8+ T cells sorted from blood. The subset was: CD45RO+ cells pooled with CCR7-negative TemRA cells. The CDR3 reads CTSRKMATAAFF. The CDR3 region has the DNA TGCACCAGCAGAAAAATGGCGACGGCCGCTTTCTTT.